The sample holds one count of the clone carrying this TCR beta chain. The data belong to a study of cytomegalovirus exposure and HLA in healthy donors. Germline assignment: CDR1 SGDLS and CDR2 YYNGEE. V lost 2 bases and J lost 5; bases outside the gene matches: 8. CDR3 length: 15 residues. A multiplex PCR was run with 60 Vbeta primers and 13 Jbeta primers. Assay: immunoSEQ multiplex PCR; the TCRdb copy retains only in-frame clones and omits some. The sample shows 130,000 to 150,000 clones, about 74% of them seen only once. The sample taken for sequencing was PBMCs. The origin of this receptor is a man aged 18-30 years in good health and CMV-seropositive. The rearrangement uses TRBV9 and TRBJ2-5; 8 nucleotides match TRBD1. CDR3 DNA sequence: TGTGCCAGCAGCGTGGGACAGGCGTCGAGGGAGACCCAGTACTTC. Translated: CASSVGQASRETQYF.